This T cell receptor (beta chain) was captured in a study of T cells after yellow fever vaccination. Study-wide results and limits: In post-booster samples, most primary-vaccination clones reappeared (approximately 97% CD4, 88% CD8).

This clonotype was detected only a few times. Its specificity is unknown. TCRdb re-called the 5' RACE reads through MiXCR, storing one row per CDR3 protein. This sample yields around 230,000 distinct CDR3 sequences, of which roughly 6.3% are seen a single time; about 1% belongs to the top ten. The germline gives CDR1 SGHVS, CDR2 FNYEAQ. The V end lost 2 bases, the J end lost 7 bases, and 6 bases lay between the germline ends. CDR3 length equals 13 residues. The input for sequencing was CD4+ T cells sorted from PBMCs, taken on the day of the yellow fever booster vaccination. The sequence came from a man younger than 45 who received the YFV17D yellow fever vaccine. The chain is built from TRBV7-6 and TRBJ1-6, with D uncertain. As DNA, the CDR3 is TGTGCCAGCAGCTTAAGGGTAAATTCACCCCTCCACTTT. This translates into CASSLRVNSPLHF.